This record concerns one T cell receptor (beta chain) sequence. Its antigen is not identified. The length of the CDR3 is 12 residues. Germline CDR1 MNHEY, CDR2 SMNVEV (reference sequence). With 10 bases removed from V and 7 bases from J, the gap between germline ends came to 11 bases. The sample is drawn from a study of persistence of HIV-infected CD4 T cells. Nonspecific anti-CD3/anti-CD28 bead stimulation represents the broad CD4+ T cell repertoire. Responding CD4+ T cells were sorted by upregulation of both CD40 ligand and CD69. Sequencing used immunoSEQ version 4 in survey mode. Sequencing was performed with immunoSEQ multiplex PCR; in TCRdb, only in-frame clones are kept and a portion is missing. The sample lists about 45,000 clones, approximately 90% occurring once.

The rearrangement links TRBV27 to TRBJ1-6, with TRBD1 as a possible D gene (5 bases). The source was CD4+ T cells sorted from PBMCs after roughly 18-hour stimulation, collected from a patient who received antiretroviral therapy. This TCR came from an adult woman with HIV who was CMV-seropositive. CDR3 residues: CATRVGNSPLHF. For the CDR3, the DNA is TGTGCCACCAGGGTGGGGAATTCACCCCTCCACTTT.